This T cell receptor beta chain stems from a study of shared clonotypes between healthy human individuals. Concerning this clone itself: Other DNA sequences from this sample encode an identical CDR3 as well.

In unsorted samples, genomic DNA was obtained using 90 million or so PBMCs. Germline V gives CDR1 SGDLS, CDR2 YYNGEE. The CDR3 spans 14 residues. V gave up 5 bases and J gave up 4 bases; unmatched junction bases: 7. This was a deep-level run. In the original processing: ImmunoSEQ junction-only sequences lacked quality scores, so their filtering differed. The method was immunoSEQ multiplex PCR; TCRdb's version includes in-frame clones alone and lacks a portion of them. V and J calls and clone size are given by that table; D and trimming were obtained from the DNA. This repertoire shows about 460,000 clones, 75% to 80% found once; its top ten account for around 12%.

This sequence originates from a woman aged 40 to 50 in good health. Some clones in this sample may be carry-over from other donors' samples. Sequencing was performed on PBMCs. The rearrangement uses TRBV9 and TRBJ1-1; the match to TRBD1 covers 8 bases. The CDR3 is CASSVGQGGTEAFF. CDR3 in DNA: TGTGCCAGCAGTGTCGGACAGGGTGGCACTGAAGCTTTCTTT.